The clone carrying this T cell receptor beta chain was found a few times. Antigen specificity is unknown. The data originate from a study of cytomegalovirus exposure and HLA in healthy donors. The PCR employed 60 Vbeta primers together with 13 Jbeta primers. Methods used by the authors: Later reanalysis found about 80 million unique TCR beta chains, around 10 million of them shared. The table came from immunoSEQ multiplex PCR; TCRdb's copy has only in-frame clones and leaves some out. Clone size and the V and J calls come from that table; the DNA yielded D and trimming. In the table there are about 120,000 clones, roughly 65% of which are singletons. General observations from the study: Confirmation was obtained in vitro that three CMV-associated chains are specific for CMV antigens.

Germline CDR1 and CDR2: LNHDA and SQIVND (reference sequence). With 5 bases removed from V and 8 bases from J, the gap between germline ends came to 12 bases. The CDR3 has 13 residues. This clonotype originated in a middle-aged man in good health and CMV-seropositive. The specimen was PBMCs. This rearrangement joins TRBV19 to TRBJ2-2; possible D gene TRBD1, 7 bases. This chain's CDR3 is CASSLQGGGELFF. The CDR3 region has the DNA TGTGCCAGTAGTCTCCAGGGGGGTGGGGAGCTGTTTTTT.